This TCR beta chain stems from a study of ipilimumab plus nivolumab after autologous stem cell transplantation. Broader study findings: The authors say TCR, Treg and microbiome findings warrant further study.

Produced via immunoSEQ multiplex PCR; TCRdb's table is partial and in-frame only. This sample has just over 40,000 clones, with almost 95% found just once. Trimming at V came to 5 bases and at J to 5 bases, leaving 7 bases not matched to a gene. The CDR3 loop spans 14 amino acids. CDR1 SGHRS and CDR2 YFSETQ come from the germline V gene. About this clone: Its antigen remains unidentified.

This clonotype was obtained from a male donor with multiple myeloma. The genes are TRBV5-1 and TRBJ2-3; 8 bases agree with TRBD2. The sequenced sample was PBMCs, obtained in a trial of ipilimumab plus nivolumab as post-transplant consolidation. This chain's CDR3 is CASRPGSGEDTQYF. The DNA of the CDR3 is TGCGCCAGCAGACCGGGTAGCGGGGAAGATACGCAGTATTTT.